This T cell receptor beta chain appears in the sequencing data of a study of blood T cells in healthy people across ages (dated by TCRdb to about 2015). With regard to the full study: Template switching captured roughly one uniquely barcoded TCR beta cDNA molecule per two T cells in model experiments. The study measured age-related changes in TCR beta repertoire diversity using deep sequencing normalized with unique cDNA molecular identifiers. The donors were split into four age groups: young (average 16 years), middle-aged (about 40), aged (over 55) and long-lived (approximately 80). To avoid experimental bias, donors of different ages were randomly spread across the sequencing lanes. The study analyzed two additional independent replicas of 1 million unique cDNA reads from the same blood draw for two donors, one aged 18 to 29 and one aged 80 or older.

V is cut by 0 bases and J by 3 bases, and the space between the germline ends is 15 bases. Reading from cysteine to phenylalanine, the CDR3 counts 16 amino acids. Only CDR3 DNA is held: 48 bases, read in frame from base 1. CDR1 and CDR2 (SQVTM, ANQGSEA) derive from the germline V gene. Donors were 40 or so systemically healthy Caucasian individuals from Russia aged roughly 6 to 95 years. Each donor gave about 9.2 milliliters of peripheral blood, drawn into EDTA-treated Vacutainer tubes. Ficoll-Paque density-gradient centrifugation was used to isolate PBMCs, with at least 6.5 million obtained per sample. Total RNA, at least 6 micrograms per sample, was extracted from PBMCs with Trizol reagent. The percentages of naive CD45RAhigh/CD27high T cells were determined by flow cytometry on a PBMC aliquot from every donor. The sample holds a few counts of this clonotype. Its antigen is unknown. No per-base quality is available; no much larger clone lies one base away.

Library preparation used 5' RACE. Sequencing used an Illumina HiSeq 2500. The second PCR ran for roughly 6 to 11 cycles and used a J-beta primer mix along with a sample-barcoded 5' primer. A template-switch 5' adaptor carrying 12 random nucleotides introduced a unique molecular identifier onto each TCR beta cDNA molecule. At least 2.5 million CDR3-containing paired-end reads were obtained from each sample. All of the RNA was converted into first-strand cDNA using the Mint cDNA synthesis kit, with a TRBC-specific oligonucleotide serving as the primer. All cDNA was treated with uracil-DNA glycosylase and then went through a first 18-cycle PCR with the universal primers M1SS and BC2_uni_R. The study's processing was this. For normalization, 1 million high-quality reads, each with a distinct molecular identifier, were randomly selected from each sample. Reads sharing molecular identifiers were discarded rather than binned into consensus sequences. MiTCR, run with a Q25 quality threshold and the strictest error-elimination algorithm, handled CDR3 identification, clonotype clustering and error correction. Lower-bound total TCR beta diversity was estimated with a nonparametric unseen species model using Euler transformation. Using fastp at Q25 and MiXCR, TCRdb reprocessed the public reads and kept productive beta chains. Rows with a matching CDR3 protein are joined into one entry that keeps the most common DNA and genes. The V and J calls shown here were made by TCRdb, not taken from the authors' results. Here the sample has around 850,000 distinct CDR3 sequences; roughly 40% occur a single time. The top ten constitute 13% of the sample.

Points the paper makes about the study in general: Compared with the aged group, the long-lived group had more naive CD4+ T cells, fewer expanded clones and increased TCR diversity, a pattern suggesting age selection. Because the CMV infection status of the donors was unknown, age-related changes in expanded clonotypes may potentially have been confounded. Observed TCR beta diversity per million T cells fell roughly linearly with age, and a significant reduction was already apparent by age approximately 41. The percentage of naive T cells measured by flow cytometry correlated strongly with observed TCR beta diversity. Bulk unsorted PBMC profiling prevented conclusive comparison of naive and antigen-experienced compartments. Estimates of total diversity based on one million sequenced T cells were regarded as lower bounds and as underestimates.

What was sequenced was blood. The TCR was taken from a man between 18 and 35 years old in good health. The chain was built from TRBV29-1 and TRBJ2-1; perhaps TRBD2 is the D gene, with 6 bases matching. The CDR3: CSVEDRGSGYYNEQFF. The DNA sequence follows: TGCAGCGTTGAAGATCGGGGAAGCGGGTACTACAATGAGCAGTTCTTC.